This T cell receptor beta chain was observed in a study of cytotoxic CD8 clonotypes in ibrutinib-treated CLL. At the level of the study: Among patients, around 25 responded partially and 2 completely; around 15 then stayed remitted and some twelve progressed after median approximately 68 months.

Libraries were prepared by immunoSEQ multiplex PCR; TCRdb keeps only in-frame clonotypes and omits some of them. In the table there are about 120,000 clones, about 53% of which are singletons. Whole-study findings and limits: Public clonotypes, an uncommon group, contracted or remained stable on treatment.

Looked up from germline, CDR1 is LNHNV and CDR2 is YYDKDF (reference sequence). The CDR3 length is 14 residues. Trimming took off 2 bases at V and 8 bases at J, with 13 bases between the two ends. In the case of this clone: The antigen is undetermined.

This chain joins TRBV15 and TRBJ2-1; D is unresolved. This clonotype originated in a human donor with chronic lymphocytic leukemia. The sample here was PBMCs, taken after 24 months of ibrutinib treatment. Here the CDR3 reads CATSRSPQLDEQFF. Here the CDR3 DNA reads TGTGCCACCAGCAGATCCCCCCAACTCGATGAGCAGTTCTTC. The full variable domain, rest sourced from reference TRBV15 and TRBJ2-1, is DAMVIQNPRYQVTQFGKPVTLSCSQTLNHNVMYWYQQKSSQAPKLLFHYYDKDFNNEADTPDNFQSRRPNTSFCFLDIRSPGLGDTAMYLCATSRSPQLDEQFFGPGTRLTVL.